This T cell receptor (beta chain) stems from a study of T cells in tuberculosis. This table comes from immunoSEQ multiplex PCR, and its TCRdb copy is limited to in-frame clones, with some not included. The sample has around 38,000 clones, about 94% seen once. The V gene's germline CDR1 is SGHTA and CDR2 FQGNSA. V shed 5 bases, J shed 2 bases, and the junction held 5 bases outside the gene matches. This CDR3 spans 17 amino acids. V usage is TRBV7-2 and J usage is TRBJ2-3; TRBD2 matches 15 bases. This sequence originates from a donor aged 5 to 30 with latent tuberculosis or without tuberculosis infection. Material: PBMCs. CDR3 coding DNA: TGTGCCAGCAGCCCGGGACTAGCGGGGGGATTCACAGATACGCAGTATTTT. This gives the protein CASSPGLAGGFTDTQYF.